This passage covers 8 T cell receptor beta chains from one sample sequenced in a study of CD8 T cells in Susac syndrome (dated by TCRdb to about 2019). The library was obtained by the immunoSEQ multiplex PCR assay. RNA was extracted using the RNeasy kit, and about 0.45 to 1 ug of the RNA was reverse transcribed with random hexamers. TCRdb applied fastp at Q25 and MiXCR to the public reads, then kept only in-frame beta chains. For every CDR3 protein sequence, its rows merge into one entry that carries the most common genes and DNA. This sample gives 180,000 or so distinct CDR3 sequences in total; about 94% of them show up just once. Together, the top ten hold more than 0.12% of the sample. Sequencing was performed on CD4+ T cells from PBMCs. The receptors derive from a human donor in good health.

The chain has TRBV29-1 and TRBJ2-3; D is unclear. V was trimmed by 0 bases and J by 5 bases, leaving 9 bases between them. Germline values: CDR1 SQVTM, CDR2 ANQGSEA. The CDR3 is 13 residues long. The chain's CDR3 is CSVEERWGDTQYF. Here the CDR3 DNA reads TGCAGCGTTGAAGAGAGGTGGGGAGATACGCAGTATTTT.

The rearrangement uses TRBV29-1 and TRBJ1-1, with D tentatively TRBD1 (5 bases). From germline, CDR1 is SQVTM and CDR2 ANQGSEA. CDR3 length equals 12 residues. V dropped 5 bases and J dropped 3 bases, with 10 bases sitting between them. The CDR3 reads CSVSRGDTEAFF. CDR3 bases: TGCAGCGTTTCCCGAGGGGACACTGAAGCTTTCTTT.

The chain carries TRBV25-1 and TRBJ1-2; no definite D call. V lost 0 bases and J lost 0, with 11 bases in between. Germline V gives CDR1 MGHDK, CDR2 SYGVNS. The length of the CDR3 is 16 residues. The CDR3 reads CASSEYAALANYGYTF. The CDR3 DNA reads TGTGCCAGCAGTGAATATGCCGCTTTGGCTAACTATGGCTACACCTTC.

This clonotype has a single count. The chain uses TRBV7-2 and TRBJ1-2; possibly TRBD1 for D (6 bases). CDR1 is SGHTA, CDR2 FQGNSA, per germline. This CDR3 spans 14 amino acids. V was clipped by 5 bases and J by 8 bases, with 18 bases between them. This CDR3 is CASSGRTDFGGYTF. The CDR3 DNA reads TGTGCCAGCAGCGGCCGGACAGATTTTGGGGGCTACACCTTC.

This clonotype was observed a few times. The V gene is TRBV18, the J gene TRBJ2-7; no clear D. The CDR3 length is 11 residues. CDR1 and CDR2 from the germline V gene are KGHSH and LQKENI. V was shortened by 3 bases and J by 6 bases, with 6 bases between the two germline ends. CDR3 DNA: TGTGCCAGCTCACCGGGATCCGAGCAGTACTTC. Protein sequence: CASSPGSEQYF. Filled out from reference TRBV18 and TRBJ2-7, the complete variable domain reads NAGVMQNPRHLVRRRGQEARLRCSPMKGHSHVYWYRQLPEEGLKFMVYLQKENIIDESGMPKERFSAEFPKEGPSILRIQQVVRGDSAAYFCASSPGSEQYFGPGTRLTVT.

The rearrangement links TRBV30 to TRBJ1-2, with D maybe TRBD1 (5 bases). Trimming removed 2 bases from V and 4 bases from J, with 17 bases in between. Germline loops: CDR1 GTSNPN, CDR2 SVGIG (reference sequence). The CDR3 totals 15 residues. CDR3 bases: TGTGCCTGGAGTTACCGGGACGGCGCCCTCTATGGCTACACCTTC. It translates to CAWSYRDGALYGYTF.

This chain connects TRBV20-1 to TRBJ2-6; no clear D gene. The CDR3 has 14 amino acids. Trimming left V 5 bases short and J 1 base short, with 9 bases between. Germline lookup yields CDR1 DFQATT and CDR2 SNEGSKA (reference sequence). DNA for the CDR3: TGCAGTGCTGCTCCGGTTTCTGGGGCCAACGTCCTGACTTTC. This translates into CSAAPVSGANVLTF.

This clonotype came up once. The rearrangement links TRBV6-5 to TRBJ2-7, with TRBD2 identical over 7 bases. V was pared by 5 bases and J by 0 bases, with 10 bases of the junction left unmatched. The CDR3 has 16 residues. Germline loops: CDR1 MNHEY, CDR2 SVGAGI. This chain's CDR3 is CASSHRTSARSYEQYF. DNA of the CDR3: TGTGCCAGCAGTCACCGAACTAGCGCTCGCTCCTACGAGCAGTACTTC.